These 8 T cell receptor beta chains came from one sample sequenced in a study of shared clonotypes between healthy human individuals. The method was immunoSEQ multiplex PCR; TCRdb's version includes in-frame clones alone and lacks a portion of them. The data show about 660,000 clones, under 80% seen once. The specimen sequenced was memory CD4+ T cells sorted from blood. Specified subset: CD45RA-negative fraction. The origin of the receptors is a woman aged 25 to 39 in good health.

The chain couples TRBV10-3 to TRBJ2-7, with D maybe TRBD1 (6 bases). The V and J ends lost 4 bases and 0 bases respectively, with 10 bases between them. This CDR3 region has 14 residues. The germline gives CDR1 ENHRY, CDR2 SYGVKD. DNA of the CDR3: TGTGCCATCAGTGTAGGACAGAACTCCTACGAGCAGTACTTC. This sequence encodes CAISVGQNSYEQYF.

This chain joins TRBV28 and TRBJ2-7, with D unclear. CDR3 length equals 14 residues. V lost 6 bases, J lost 2 bases, and 14 bases lay in between. Germline assignment: CDR1 MDHEN and CDR2 SYDVKM. CDR3 amino acids: CASRIGTLAYEQYF. In nucleotides, the CDR3 is TGTGCCAGCAGGATCGGAACACTTGCCTACGAGCAGTACTTC.

The chain links TRBV10-3 to TRBJ2-1; tentatively, D is TRBD1 (6 bases). This CDR3 has 17 residues. CDR1 ENHRY and CDR2 SYGVKD come from the germline V gene. V dropped 6 bases and J dropped 9 bases, with 27 bases sitting between them. CDR3 residues: CAIRETGMGAMAGEQFF. As DNA, the CDR3 is TGTGCCATCAGGGAAACAGGGATGGGCGCCATGGCCGGTGAGCAGTTCTTC.

The chain joins TRBV30 to TRBJ1-4; D possibly corresponds to TRBD1 (5 bases). Trimming took 2 bases from V and 8 from J, leaving 15 bases between them. Germline values: CDR1 GTSNPN, CDR2 SVGIG (reference sequence). This CDR3 comprises 14 residues. CDR3 DNA sequence: TGTGCCTGGAGTATTCTAGAGGAGGGGGAAAAACTGTTTTTT. It yields the protein CAWSILEEGEKLFF. Supplemented by reference TRBV30 and TRBJ1-4, the full variable domain reads SQTIHQWPATLVQPVGSPLSLECTVEGTSNPNLYWYRQAAGRGLQLLFYSVGIGQISSEVPQNLSASRPQDRQFILSSKKLLLSDSGFYLCAWSILEEGEKLFFGSGTQLSVL.

This sequence joins TRBV5-1 and TRBJ1-4; unclear D gene. CDR3 length equals 15 residues. V was clipped by 4 bases and J by 0 bases, with 10 bases between them. From germline, CDR1 is SGHRS and CDR2 YFSETQ. The CDR3 DNA sequence: TGCGCCAGCAGCATATCACCCGCAACTAATGAAAAACTGTTTTTT. This gives the protein CASSISPATNEKLFF.

The chain couples TRBV6-6 to TRBJ2-3; D is perhaps TRBD1 or TRBD2 (5 bases each). Germline lookup yields CDR1 MNHNY and CDR2 SVGAGI (reference sequence). The CDR3 length is 14 residues. V dropped 4 bases and J dropped 5 bases, with 13 bases sitting between them. CDR3 sequence: CASSSRDLRDTQYF. CDR3 DNA sequence: TGTGCCAGCAGTTCCCGGGACCTTAGAGATACGCAGTATTTT.

This chain links TRBV4-1 with TRBJ1-5; 8 bases line up with TRBD1. The CDR3 contains 18 residues. Per germline, CDR1 MGHRA and CDR2 YSYEKL. Trimming removed 2 bases from V and 0 bases from J; junction bases left unmatched: 9. The CDR3 region has the DNA TGCGCCAGCAGCCAACCCGGACAGGGAAGACTTAGCAATCAGCCCCAGCATTTT. This sequence encodes CASSQPGQGRLSNQPQHF.

Of note for this clone: The sample contains more than one DNA sequence encoding this CDR3. The J gene is TRBJ2-3, the V gene TRBV6-1; 8 nucleotides align to TRBD1. V gave up 6 bases and J gave up 2 bases; unmatched junction bases: 1. Germline V gives CDR1 MNHNS, CDR2 SASEGT. The length of the CDR3 is 13 residues. The CDR3 nucleotides read TGTGCCAGCAGGGACAGGGTCACAGATACGCAGTATTTT. Translated, it gives CASRDRVTDTQYF.